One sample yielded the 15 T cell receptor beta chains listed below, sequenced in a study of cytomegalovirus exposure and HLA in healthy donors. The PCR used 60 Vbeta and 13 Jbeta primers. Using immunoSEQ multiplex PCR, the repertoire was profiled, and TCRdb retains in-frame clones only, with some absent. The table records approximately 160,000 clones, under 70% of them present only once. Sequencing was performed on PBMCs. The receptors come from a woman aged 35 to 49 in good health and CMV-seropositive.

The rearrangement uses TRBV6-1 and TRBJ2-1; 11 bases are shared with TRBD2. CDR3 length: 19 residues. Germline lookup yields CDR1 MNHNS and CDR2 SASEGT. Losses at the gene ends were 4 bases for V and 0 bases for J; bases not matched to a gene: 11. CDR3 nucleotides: TGTGCCAGCAGTGGAAGGGCTAGCGGGGGGCTTTCCTCCTACAATGAGCAGTTCTTC. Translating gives CASSGRASGGLSSYNEQFF.

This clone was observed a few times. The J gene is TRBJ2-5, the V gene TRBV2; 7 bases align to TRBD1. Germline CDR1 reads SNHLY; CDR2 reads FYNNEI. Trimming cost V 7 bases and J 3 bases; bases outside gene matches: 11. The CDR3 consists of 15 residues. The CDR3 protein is CASTRRGTGEETQYF. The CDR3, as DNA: TGTGCCAGCACCCGACGGGGAACAGGGGAAGAGACCCAGTACTTC.

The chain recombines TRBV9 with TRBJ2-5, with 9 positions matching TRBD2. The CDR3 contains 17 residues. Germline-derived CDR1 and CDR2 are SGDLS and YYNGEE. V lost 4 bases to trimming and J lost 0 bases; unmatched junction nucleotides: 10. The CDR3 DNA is TGTGCCAGCAGCACCTCCCGGGCTAGCGGGGACCAAGAGACCCAGTACTTC. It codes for CASSTSRASGDQETQYF.

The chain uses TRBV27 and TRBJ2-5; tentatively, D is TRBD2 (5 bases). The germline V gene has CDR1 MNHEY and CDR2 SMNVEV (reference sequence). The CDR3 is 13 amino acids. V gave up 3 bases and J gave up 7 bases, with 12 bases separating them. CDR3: CASSFRESVTQYF. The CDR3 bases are TGTGCCAGCAGTTTTAGGGAGTCTGTGACCCAGTACTTC.

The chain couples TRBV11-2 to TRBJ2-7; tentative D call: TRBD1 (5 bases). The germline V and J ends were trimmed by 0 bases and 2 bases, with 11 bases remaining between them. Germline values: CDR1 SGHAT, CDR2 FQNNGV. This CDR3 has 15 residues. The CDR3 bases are TGTGCCAGCAGCTTAGATCACCTGGGGCCCTACGAGCAGTACTTC. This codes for CASSLDHLGPYEQYF. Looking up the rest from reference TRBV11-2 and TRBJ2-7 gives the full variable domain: EAGVAQSPRYKIIEKRQSVAFWCNPISGHATLYWYQQILGQGPKLLIQFQNNGVVDDSQLPKDRFSAERLKGVDSTLKIQPAKLEDSAVYLCASSLDHLGPYEQYFGPGTRLTVT.

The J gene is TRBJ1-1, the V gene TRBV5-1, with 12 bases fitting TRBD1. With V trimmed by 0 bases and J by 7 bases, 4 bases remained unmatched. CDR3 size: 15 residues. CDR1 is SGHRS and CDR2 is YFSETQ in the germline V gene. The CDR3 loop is CASSLGGTGGVEAFF. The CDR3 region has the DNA TGCGCCAGCAGCTTGGGGGGGACAGGGGGCGTTGAAGCTTTCTTT.

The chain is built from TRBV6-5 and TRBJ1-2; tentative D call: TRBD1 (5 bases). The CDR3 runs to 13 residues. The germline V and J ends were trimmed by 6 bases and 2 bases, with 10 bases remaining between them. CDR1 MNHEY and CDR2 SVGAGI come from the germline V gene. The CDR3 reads CASRRTQNYGYTF. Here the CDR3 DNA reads TGTGCCAGCAGACGGACACAAAACTATGGCTACACCTTC.

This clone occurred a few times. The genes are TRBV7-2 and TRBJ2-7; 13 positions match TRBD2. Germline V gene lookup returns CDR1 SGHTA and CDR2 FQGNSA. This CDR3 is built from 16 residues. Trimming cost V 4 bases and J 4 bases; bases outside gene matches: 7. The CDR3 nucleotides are TGTGCCAGCAGCTCTACTAGCGGGGGGGGAATTTACGAGCAGTACTTC. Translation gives CASSSTSGGGIYEQYF.

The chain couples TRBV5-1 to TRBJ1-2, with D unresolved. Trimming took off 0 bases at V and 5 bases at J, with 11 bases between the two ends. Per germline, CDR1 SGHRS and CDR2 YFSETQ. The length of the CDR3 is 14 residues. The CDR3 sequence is CASSLGDTKYGYTF. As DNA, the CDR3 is TGCGCCAGCAGCTTGGGAGACACCAAATATGGCTACACCTTC.

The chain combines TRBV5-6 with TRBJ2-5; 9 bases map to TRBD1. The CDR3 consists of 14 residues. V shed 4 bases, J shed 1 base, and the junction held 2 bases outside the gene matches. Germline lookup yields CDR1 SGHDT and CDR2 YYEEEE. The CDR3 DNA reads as TGTGCCAGCAGCCTACAGGGGGCCCAAGAGACCCAGTACTTC. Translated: CASSLQGAQETQYF. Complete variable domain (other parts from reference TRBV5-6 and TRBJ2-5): DAGVTQSPTHLIKTRGQQVTLRCSPKSGHDTVSWYQQALGQGPQFIFQYYEEEERQRGNFPDRFSGHQFPNYSSELNVNALLLGDSALYLCASSLQGAQETQYFGPGTRLLVL.

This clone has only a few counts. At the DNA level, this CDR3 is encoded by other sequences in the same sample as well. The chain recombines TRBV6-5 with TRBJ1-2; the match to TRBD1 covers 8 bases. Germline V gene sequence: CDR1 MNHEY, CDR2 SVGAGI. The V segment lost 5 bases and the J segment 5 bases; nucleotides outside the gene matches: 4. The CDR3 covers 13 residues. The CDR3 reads CASSTGGRYGYTF. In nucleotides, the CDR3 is TGTGCCAGCAGTACAGGGGGAAGATATGGCTACACCTTC.

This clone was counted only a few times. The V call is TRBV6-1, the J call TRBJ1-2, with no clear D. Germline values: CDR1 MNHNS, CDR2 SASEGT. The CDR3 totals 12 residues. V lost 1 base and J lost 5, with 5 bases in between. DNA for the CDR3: TGTGCCAGCAGTGAAGTGGCATATGGCTACACCTTC. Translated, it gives CASSEVAYGYTF.

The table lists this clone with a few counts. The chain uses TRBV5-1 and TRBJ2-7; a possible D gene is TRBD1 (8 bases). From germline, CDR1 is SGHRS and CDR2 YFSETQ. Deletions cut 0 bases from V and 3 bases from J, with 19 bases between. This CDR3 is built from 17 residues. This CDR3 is CASSLGLSTGGGYEQYF. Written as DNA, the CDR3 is TGCGCCAGCAGCTTGGGCCTTTCAACAGGGGGGGGCTACGAGCAGTACTTC.

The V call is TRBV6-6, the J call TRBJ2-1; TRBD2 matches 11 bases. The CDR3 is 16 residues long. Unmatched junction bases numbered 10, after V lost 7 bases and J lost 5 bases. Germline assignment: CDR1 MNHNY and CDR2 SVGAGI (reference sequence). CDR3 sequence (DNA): TGTGCCAGCACCCTCGATGGGACTAGCGGCGACAATGAGCAGTTCTTC. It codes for CASTLDGTSGDNEQFF.

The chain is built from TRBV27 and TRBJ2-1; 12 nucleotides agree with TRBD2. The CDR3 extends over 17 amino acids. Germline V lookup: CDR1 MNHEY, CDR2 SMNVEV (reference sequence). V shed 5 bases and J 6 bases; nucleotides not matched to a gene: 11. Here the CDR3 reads CASSGPHLAGGLNEQFF. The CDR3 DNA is TGTGCCAGCAGTGGGCCCCACCTAGCGGGGGGGCTCAATGAGCAGTTCTTC.